The clone carrying this T cell receptor (beta chain) was observed a few times. Its antigen is unknown. This entry is derived from a study of blood T cells in healthy people across ages. A sample-barcoded 5' primer and a J-beta primer mix were used in a second PCR of roughly 6 to 11 cycles. Each cDNA molecule carried a tag from a template-switch adaptor that contained 12 random nucleotides. TCRdb used MiXCR to reprocess the 5' RACE reads, holding one entry per CDR3 protein. The sample records 1.5 million to 2 million distinct CDR3 sequences, around 42% being singletons. Collection of 8.5 to 10 milliliters of peripheral blood was performed for each donor. Study-level results: Compared with aged donors, long-lived donors showed fewer expanded clones, suggesting selection. Unknown donor CMV status possibly confounded expanded clonotype changes.

Trimming cost V 2 bases and J 5 bases, with 22 bases left between them. The CDR3 has 18 residues. CDR1 and CDR2 from the germline V gene are MNHEY and SVGAGI. The V call is TRBV6-5, the J call TRBJ2-1; D is perhaps TRBD2 (6 bases). This receptor was identified in a human donor in good health. The specimen sequenced was blood. The DNA of the CDR3 is TGTGCCAGCAGTTACCGAGGGGAGGCAGCGGCCCTTGACAATGAGCAGTTCTTC. Translated, it gives CASSYRGEAAALDNEQFF.